These 20 T cell receptor beta chains came from one sample sequenced in a study of long-term antiretroviral therapy in people with HIV. It was version v3.0 of the immunoSEQ assay that was run at survey level. This table comes from immunoSEQ multiplex PCR, and its TCRdb copy is limited to in-frame clones, with some not included. Of roughly 7,100 clones listed, almost 75% are singletons. The source was unsorted PBMCs, collected 0.2 years after starting antiretroviral therapy. Every receptor here comes from a man in his forties with HIV.

This clone is termed medium-sized (0.01 to 0.1%). The CDR3 region has the DNA TGTGCCACCAGCAGGGGGACAGGAGGCCCCTACGAGCAGTACTTC. It encodes CATSRGTGGPYEQYF. The chain uses TRBV15 and TRBJ2-7; the match to TRBD1 covers 8 bases. The CDR3 extends over 15 amino acids. V trimming: 3 bases; J trimming: 2 bases; junction bases outside the gene matches: 6. Germline loops: CDR1 LNHNV, CDR2 YYDKDF (reference sequence).

The chain combines TRBV5-1 with TRBJ2-7; D is unresolved. The V and J ends lost 2 bases and 10 bases respectively, with 16 bases between them. CDR1 is SGHRS and CDR2 is YFSETQ in the germline V gene. The CDR3 runs to 13 residues. Here the CDR3 DNA reads TGCGCCAGCAGCTTAAACGGCGAGTACGGTCAGTACTTC. It translates to CASSLNGEYGQYF.

J is TRBJ1-6 and V is TRBV5-1, with a tentative D call TRBD1 (5 bases). V lost 3 bases and J lost 3, with 22 bases in between. Looked up from germline, CDR1 is SGHRS and CDR2 is YFSETQ. The CDR3 sequence is 19 residues long. CDR3 region: CASSSSPTGTGSYNSPLHF. DNA for the CDR3: TGCGCCAGCAGCTCCTCCCCGACTGGGACGGGAAGCTATAATTCACCCCTCCACTTT.

This clone appeared once. The chain recombines TRBV19 with TRBJ1-4; D is unresolved. The CDR3 has 13 residues. With 2 bases removed from V and 5 bases from J, the gap between germline ends came to 6 bases. Germline assignment: CDR1 LNHDA and CDR2 SQIVND (reference sequence). The CDR3 nucleotides read TGTGCCAGTAGTATATCGCGGAATGAAAAACTGTTTTTT. This gives the protein CASSISRNEKLFF.

The rearrangement uses TRBV5-1 and TRBJ2-1; 11 bases line up with TRBD2. The V and J ends lost 0 bases and 0 bases, in that order; junction bases with no gene match: 14. The CDR3 sequence is 21 residues long. In germline, CDR1 is SGHRS, CDR2 YFSETQ. The CDR3 here is CASSLGLAGGSHLSSYNEQFF. In DNA, the CDR3 is TGCGCCAGCAGCTTGGGGCTAGCGGGGGGATCCCACTTGAGCTCCTACAATGAGCAGTTCTTC.

The genes are TRBV11-2 and TRBJ1-1; D unresolved. V dropped 1 base and J dropped 0 bases, with 3 bases sitting between them. Germline V lookup: CDR1 SGHAT, CDR2 FQNNGV. CDR3 length equals 13 residues. Here the CDR3 reads CASSLGVNTEAFF. CDR3 DNA sequence: TGTGCCAGCAGCTTAGGCGTGAACACTGAAGCTTTCTTT. Full variable domain (missing parts from reference TRBV11-2 and TRBJ1-1): EAGVAQSPRYKIIEKRQSVAFWCNPISGHATLYWYQQILGQGPKLLIQFQNNGVVDDSQLPKDRFSAERLKGVDSTLKIQPAKLEDSAVYLCASSLGVNTEAFFGQGTRLTVV.

This clone was counted only a few times. The V and J genes are TRBV10-2 and TRBJ1-1; no reliable D call. The V gene's germline CDR1 is WSHSY and CDR2 SAAADI. V lost 0 bases and J lost 11, with 13 bases in between. This CDR3 comprises 13 residues. In nucleotides, the CDR3 is TGCGCCAGCAGTGAGTCGACGTTTAGGAGGGCTTTCTTT. Translated: CASSESTFRRAFF.

The chain uses TRBV29-1 and TRBJ2-3, with 12 nucleotides matching TRBD2. J was trimmed by 6 bases and V by 5 bases; bases with no gene match: 9. The germline V gene has CDR1 SQVTM and CDR2 ANQGSEA. The CDR3 has 15 amino acids. The CDR3 DNA sequence: TGCAGCGTTCCTCTAGCGGGGGGGCCGGGGGATACGCAGTATTTT. As protein: CSVPLAGGPGDTQYF.

CDR3 residues: CASRGAGELFF. The CDR3 region has the DNA TGCGCCAGCCGAGGAGCCGGGGAGCTGTTTTTT. This chain uses TRBV5-1 with TRBJ2-2; no reliable D call. The CDR3 totals 11 residues. V lost 7 bases and J lost 6, with 7 bases in between. The germline V gene encodes CDR1 SGHRS and CDR2 YFSETQ.

There are a few counts of this clone. The rearrangement joins TRBV2 to TRBJ1-2; 9 bases line up with TRBD1. J was trimmed by 4 bases and V by 8 bases; bases with no gene match: 17. CDR3 length equals 17 residues. Germline lookup yields CDR1 SNHLY and CDR2 FYNNEI. The CDR3 sequence: CASDKGTGNNLPYGYTF. The CDR3 DNA is TGTGCCAGCGATAAGGGGACAGGGAATAATTTGCCCTATGGCTACACCTTC.

This chain joins TRBV18 and TRBJ1-2; a possible D gene is TRBD1 (5 bases). Trimming cost V 2 bases and J 2 bases, with 9 bases left between them. The CDR3 sequence is 14 residues long. From germline, CDR1 is KGHSH and CDR2 LQKENI. DNA of the CDR3: TGTGCCAGCTCACCAGACGGGGCCAACTATGGCTACACCTTC. It yields the protein CASSPDGANYGYTF.

This clone came up once. This sequence joins TRBV7-1 and TRBJ1-4; possibly TRBD1 for D (5 bases). TRBV7-1 is known as an ORF, though its function is uncertain. This CDR3 spans 14 amino acids. The germline V and J ends were trimmed by 6 bases and 4 bases, with 12 bases remaining between them. The CDR3: CASRGQGGNEKLFF. In DNA form, the CDR3 reads TGTGCCAGCAGGGGGCAGGGCGGTAATGAAAAACTGTTTTTT.

The genes are TRBV5-6 and TRBJ2-7; either TRBD1 or TRBD2 may supply D (5 bases each). Germline CDR1 and CDR2: SGHDT and YYEEEE. This CDR3 spans 14 amino acids. The germline V and J ends were trimmed by 4 bases and 4 bases, with 15 bases remaining between them. CDR3 amino acids: CASSLDSGLYEQYF. As DNA, the CDR3 is TGTGCCAGCAGCCTGGACTCGGGGCTGTACGAGCAGTACTTC.

J is TRBJ1-1 and V is TRBV4-2, with no clear D. CDR1 is LGHNA, CDR2 YNFKEQ, per germline. The CDR3 is 14 amino acids. Deletions cut 0 bases from V and 2 bases from J, with 7 bases between. The CDR3 coding sequence is TGTGCCAGCAGCCAAGAGGACCGTAACACTGAAGCTTTCTTT. Amino acids: CASSQEDRNTEAFF.

V and J are TRBV7-9 and TRBJ2-7, with 8 bases that match TRBD1. Losses at the gene ends were 5 bases for V and 6 bases for J; bases not matched to a gene: 6. The CDR3 is 13 residues long. Germline-derived CDR1 and CDR2 are SEHNR and FQNEAQ (reference sequence). DNA of the CDR3: TGTGCCAGCAGCCCCCGGACAGGGTCCGAGCAGTACTTC. Its protein is CASSPRTGSEQYF.

The J gene is TRBJ2-7, the V gene TRBV5-1; 7 bases are a match to TRBD1. J lost 3 bases, V lost 5 bases, and 11 bases had no gene match. Germline V gives CDR1 SGHRS, CDR2 YFSETQ. This CDR3 region has 15 residues. The CDR3 here is CASSLTGLKGYEQYF. In nucleotides, the CDR3 is TGCGCCAGCAGTCTGACAGGGCTAAAGGGCTACGAGCAGTACTTC.

The rearrangement joins TRBV7-9 to TRBJ2-1, with D unclear. The germline CDR1 and CDR2 sequences are SEHNR and FQNEAQ (reference sequence). The CDR3 is made up of 12 amino acids. V dropped 1 base and J dropped 9 bases, with 7 bases sitting between them. In DNA form, the CDR3 reads TGTGCCAGCAGCTTAGATTCCGGTGAGCAGTTCTTC. The encoded protein is CASSLDSGEQFF.

In its sample, this clone was seen a few times. The chain combines TRBV7-8 with TRBJ2-7, with a tentative D call TRBD2 (6 bases). Germline CDR1 and CDR2: SGHVS and FQNEAQ. This CDR3 is 16 amino acids long. The ends were cut back, 4 bases at V and 3 bases at J, with 19 bases in the middle. The CDR3 DNA is TGTGCCAGCAGCTCCCGTCCTGGAGGGAATCTCTACGAGCAGTACTTC. This encodes CASSSRPGGNLYEQYF.

The V and J genes are TRBV5-1 and TRBJ1-3; TRBD1 matches at 7 bases. Trimming cost V 0 bases and J 2 bases; bases outside gene matches: 5. From germline, CDR1 is SGHRS and CDR2 YFSETQ. This CDR3 spans 16 amino acids. CDR3 protein: CASSLGGQVTGNTIYF. The CDR3 bases are TGCGCCAGCAGCTTGGGTGGACAGGTTACTGGAAACACCATATATTTT.

J is TRBJ2-5 and V is TRBV14, with D perhaps TRBD1 (6 bases). Germline CDR1 and CDR2: SGHDN and FVKESK. Trimming took off 1 base at V and 9 bases at J, with 12 bases between the two ends. This CDR3 is 13 amino acids long. The CDR3 nucleotides read TGTGCCAGCAGCCAAGCACCACAGGGACCCCAGTACTTC. It codes for CASSQAPQGPQYF.